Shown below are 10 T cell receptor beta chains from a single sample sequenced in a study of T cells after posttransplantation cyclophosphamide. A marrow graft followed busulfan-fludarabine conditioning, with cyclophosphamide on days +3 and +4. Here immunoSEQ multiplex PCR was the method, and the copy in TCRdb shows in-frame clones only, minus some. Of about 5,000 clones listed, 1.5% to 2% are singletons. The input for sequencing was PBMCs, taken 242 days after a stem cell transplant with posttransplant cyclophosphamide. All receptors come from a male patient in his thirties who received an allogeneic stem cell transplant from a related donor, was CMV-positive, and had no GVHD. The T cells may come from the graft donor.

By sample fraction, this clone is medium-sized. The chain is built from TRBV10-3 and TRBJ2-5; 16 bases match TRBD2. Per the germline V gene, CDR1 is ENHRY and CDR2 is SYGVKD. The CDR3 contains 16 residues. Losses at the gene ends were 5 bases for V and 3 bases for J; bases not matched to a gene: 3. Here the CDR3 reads CAISSGTSGGEETQYF. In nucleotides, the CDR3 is TGTGCCATCAGTTCCGGGACTAGCGGGGGGGAAGAGACCCAGTACTTC.

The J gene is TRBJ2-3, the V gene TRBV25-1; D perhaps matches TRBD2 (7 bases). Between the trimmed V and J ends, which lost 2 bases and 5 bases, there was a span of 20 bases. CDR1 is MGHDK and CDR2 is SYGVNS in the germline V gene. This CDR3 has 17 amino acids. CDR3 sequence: CASSEDRGGRVLDTQYF. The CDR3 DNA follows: TGTGCCAGCAGTGAAGATAGGGGGGGCCGGGTTTTAGATACGCAGTATTTT.

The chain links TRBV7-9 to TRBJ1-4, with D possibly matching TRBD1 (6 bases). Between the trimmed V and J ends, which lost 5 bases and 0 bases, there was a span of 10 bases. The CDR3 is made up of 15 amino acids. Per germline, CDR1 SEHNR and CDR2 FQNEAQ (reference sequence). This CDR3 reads CASSPKGATNEKLFF. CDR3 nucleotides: TGTGCCAGCAGCCCAAAGGGGGCAACTAATGAAAAACTGTTTTTT.

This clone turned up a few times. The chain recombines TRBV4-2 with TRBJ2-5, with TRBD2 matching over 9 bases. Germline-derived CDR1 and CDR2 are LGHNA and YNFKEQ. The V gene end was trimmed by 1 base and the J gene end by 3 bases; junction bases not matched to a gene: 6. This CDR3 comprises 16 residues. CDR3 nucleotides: TGTGCCAGCAGCCAAGGTCTAGCGGGGTGGAAAGAGACCCAGTACTTC. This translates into CASSQGLAGWKETQYF.

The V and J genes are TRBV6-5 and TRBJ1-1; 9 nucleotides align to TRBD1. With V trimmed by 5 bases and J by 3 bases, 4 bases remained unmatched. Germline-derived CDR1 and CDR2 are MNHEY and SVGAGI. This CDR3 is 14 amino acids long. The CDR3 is CASSSGTGHTEAFF. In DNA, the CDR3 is TGTGCCAGCAGTAGCGGGACAGGGCACACTGAAGCTTTCTTT.

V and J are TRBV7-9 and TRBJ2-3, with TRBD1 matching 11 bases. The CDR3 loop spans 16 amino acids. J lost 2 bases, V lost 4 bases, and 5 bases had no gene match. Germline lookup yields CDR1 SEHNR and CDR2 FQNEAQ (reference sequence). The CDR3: CASSSGQGAYTDTQYF. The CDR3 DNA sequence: TGTGCCAGCAGCTCTGGACAGGGGGCGTACACAGATACGCAGTATTTT.

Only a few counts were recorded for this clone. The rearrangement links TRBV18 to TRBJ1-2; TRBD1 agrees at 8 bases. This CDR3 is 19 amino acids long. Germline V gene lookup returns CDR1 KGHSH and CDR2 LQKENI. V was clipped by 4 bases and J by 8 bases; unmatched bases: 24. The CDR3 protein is CASSQEGSRQGNVVGGYTF. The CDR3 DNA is TGTGCCAGCTCACAGGAGGGATCGAGACAGGGGAATGTCGTGGGGGGCTACACCTTC.

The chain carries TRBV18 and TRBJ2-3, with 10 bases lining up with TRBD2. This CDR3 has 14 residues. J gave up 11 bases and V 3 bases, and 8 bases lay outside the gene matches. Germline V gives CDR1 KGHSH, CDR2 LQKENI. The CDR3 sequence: CASSPQREGQKQYF. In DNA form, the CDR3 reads TGTGCCAGCTCACCCCAGCGGGAGGGTCAAAAGCAGTATTTT.

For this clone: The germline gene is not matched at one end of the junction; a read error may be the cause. This chain's CDR3 is CASIERGGIADTQYF. The CDR3 region has the DNA TGCGCCAGCATTGAGCGGGGGGGCATTGCAGATACGCAGTATTTT. The chain combines TRBV10-2 with TRBJ2-3, with TRBD2 identical over 10 bases. Per the germline V gene, CDR1 is WSHSY and CDR2 is SAAADI. This CDR3 is built from 15 residues.

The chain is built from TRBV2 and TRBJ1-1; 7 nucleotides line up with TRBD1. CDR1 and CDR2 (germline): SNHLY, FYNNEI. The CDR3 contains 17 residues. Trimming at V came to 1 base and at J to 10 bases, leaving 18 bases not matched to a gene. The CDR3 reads CASSEVAGGDLGAGAFF. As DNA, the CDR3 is TGTGCCAGCAGTGAAGTAGCAGGGGGAGACCTTGGGGCGGGAGCTTTCTTT.